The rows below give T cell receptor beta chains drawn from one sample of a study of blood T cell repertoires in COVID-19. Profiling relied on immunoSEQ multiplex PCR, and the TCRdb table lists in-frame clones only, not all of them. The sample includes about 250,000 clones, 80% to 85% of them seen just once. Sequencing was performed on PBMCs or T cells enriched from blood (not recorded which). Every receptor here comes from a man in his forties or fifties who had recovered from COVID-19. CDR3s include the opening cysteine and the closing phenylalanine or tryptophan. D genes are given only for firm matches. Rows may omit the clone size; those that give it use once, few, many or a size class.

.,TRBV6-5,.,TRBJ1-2,CASIAGVKNYGYTF,TGTGCCAGCATCGCCGGGGTAAAGAACTATGGCTACACCTTC
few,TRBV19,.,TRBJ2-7,CASSPPGGTVSYEQYF,TGTGCCAGTAGTCCGCCTGGGGGGACTGTCAGCTACGAGCAGTACTTC
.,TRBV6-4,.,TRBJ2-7,CASSDSNAGLSYEQYF,TGTGCCAGCAGTGACTCGAACGCGGGCCTCTCCTACGAGCAGTACTTC
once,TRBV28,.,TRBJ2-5,CASTPAGIQETQYF,TGTGCCAGCACTCCGGCGGGCATTCAAGAGACCCAGTACTTC
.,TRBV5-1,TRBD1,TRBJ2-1,CASSQRTGLGAEQFF,TGCGCCAGCAGCCAGAGGACAGGGTTGGGGGCTGAGCAGTTCTTC
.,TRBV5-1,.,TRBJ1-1,CASSSQGFTEAFF,TGCGCCAGCAGCTCACAGGGTTTCACTGAAGCTTTCTTT
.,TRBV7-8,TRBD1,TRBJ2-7,CASSQTGVEQYF,TGTGCCAGCAGCCAGACAGGGGTCGAGCAGTACTTC
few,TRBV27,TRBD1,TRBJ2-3,CASRFPGTGTDTQYF,TGTGCCAGCAGATTTCCCGGGACAGGCACAGATACGCAGTATTTT
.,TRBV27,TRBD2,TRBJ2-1,CASSLSGLAVNEQFF,TGTGCCAGCAGTTTATCGGGACTAGCGGTAAATGAGCAGTTCTTC
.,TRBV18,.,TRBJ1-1,CASSPGQGTNTEAFF,TGTGCCAGCTCGCCGGGGCAGGGGACGAACACTGAAGCTTTCTTT
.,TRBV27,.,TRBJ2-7,CASSLGSTYEQYF,TGTGCCAGCAGCCTCGGGAGTACCTACGAGCAGTACTTC
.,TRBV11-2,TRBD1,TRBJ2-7,CASARDSDYEQYF,TGTGCCAGCGCTCGGGACAGCGACTACGAGCAGTACTTC
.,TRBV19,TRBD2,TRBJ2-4,CASRQGLAGNIQYF,TGTGCCAGTAGACAGGGACTAGCGGGGAACATTCAGTACTTC
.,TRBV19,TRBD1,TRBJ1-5,CASSIVGTGSSNQPQHF,TGTGCCAGTAGTATCGTCGGGACAGGGAGTAGCAATCAGCCCCAGCATTTT
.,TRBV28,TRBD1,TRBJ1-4,CASSSSRDRGLNEKLFF,TGTGCCAGCAGTTCCTCCCGGGACAGGGGGCTTAATGAAAAACTGTTTTTT
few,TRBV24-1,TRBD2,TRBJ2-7,CATSDGGLAGTEQYF,TGTGCCACCAGTGATGGGGGGCTAGCGGGAACGGAGCAGTACTTC
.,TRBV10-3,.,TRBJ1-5,CAIRQENQPQHF,TGTGCCATCAGACAGGAAAATCAGCCCCAGCATTTT
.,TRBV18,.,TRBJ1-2,CASSPQSQSPGPNYGYTF,TGTGCCAGCTCACCGCAATCCCAATCCCCGGGTCCTAACTATGGCTACACCTTC
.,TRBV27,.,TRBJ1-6,CASCPGGSSYNSPLHF,TGTGCCAGCTGCCCCGGCGGCAGCTCCTATAATTCACCCCTCCACTTT
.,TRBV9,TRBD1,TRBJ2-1,CASSSRGGQGRNEQFF,TGTGCCAGCAGCTCTAGAGGAGGACAGGGTCGAAATGAGCAGTTCTTC
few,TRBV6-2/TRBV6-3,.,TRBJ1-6,CASSYSIPSSPLHF,TGTGCCAGCAGTTACTCGATCCCGAGTTCACCCCTCCACTTT
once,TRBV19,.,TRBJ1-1,CASSPSLQGLNSEAFF,TGTGCCAGTAGTCCCAGCCTCCAGGGGCTAAACTCTGAAGCTTTCTTT
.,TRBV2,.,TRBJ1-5,CASSPQVSNQPQHF,TGTGCCAGCAGTCCACAGGTTAGCAATCAGCCCCAGCATTTT
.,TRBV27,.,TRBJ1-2,CASSFGGEPGGYTF,TGTGCCAGCAGTTTCGGCGGGGAGCCTGGCGGCTACACCTTC
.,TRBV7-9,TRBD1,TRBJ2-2,CASRAGTGGTGELFF,TGTGCCAGCAGAGCCGGGACAGGAGGCACTGGGGAGCTGTTTTTT
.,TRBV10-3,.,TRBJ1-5,CAISRSPRDSNQPQHF,TGTGCCATCAGTCGGTCTCCCCGGGATAGCAATCAGCCCCAGCATTTT
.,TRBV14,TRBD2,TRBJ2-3,CASSQDEPGLAGEEEYF,TGTGCCAGCAGCCAAGATGAGCCGGGACTAGCGGGAGAGGAGGAGTATTTT
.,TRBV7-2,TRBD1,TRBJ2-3,CASSLGTGGLDTQYF,TGTGCCAGCAGCCTGGGGACAGGGGGCCTAGATACGCAGTATTTT
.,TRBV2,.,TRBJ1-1,CASTARENTEAFF,TGTGCCAGCACCGCCCGGGAGAACACTGAAGCTTTCTTT
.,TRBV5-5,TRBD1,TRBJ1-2,CASSLDRGSYGYTF,TGTGCCAGCAGCTTGGACAGGGGAAGTTATGGCTACACCTTC
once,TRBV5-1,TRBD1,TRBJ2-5,CASSLSGTGVGETQYF,TGCGCCAGCAGCTTATCCGGGACAGGGGTGGGGGAGACCCAGTACTTC
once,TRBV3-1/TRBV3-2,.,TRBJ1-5,CASSQDPGIRQPQHF,TGTGCCAGCAGCCAAGATCCGGGGATTCGTCAGCCCCAGCATTTT
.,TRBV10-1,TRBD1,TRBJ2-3,CASSVTGGMDTQYF,TGCGCCAGCAGTGTGACAGGGGGCATGGATACGCAGTATTTT
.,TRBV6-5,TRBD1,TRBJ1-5,CASKRTGGDQPQHF,TGTGCCAGCAAGAGAACAGGGGGCGATCAGCCCCAGCATTTT
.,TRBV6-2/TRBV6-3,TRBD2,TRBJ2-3,CASSYGAGVSQDTQYF,TGTGCCAGCAGTTACGGAGCGGGAGTTTCCCAAGATACGCAGTATTTT
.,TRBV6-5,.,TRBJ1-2,CASRTGIGYTF,TGTGCCAGCCGAACAGGGATTGGCTACACCTTC
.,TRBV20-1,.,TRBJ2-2,CSASRGATRGTGELFF,TGCAGTGCTAGTCGGGGGGCGACCCGAGGTACCGGGGAGCTGTTTTTT
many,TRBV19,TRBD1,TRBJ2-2,CASSRGTGGGTGELFF,TGTGCCAGTAGTAGGGGTACAGGGGGAGGAACCGGGGAGCTGTTTTTT
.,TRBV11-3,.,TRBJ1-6,CASSYGETSPLHF,TGTGCCAGCAGCTATGGAGAAACTTCACCCCTCCACTTT
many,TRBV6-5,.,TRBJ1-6,CATPGPGNGSPLHF,TGTGCCACCCCCGGTCCGGGGAATGGTTCACCCCTCCACTTT
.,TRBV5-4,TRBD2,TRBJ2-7,CASSSTSGRTYEQYF,TGTGCCAGCAGCTCCACTAGCGGGAGGACCTACGAGCAGTACTTC
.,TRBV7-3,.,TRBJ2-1,CASSLYPGPGVYNEQFF,TGTGCCAGCAGCTTATACCCTGGCCCGGGAGTCTACAATGAGCAGTTCTTC
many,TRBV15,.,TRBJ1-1,CATSTRVTGTEAFF,TGTGCCACCAGCACAAGGGTAACGGGAACTGAAGCTTTCTTT
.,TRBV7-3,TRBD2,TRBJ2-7,CASSPGREHHEQYF,TGTGCCAGCAGCCCAGGGCGGGAGCACCACGAGCAGTACTTC
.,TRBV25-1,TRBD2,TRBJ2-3,CASSDWGGGTDTQYF,TGTGCCAGCAGTGATTGGGGGGGAGGCACAGATACGCAGTATTTT
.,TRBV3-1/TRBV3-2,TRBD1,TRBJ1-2,CASSPISDRVGYGYTF,TGTGCCAGCAGCCCTATAAGCGACAGGGTTGGTTATGGCTACACCTTC
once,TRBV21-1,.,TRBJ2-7,CASSKALGQGLTYEQYF,TGTGCCAGCAGCAAAGCGCTTGGACAGGGTCTTACCTACGAGCAGTACTTC
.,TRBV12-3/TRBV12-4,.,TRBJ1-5,CASSFGEDQPQHF,TGTGCCAGCAGTTTCGGGGAGGATCAGCCCCAGCATTTT
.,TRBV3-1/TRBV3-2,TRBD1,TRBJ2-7,CASSQAGQGTNEQYF,TGTGCCAGCAGCCAAGCTGGACAGGGGACCAACGAGCAGTACTTC
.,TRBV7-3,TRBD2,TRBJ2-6,CASSLEGLAGDYSGANVLTF,TGTGCCAGCAGCTTGGAAGGACTAGCGGGAGACTACTCTGGGGCCAACGTCCTGACTTTC
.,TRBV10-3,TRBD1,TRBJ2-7,CAISEDRAVAEQYF,TGTGCCATCAGTGAGGACAGGGCGGTCGCCGAGCAGTACTTC
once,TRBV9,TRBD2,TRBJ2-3,CASSVPIAGGPSDTQYF,TGTGCCAGCAGCGTACCCATAGCGGGAGGGCCATCTGATACGCAGTATTTT
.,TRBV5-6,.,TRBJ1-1,CASSFKYGRREAFF,TGTGCCAGCAGCTTCAAGTACGGACGGAGGGAAGCTTTCTTT
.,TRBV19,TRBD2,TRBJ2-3,CASSPSRLASPDTQYF,TGTGCCAGTAGTCCTTCTCGACTAGCGTCCCCAGATACGCAGTATTTT
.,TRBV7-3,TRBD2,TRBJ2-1,CASSSRGLAPNGNEQFF,TGTGCCAGCAGCTCACGGGGACTAGCGCCCAACGGGAATGAGCAGTTCTTC